This T cell receptor beta chain stems from a study of shared clonotypes between healthy human individuals. Sequenced by immunoSEQ multiplex PCR; TCRdb stores in-frame clones only, minus some. Seen here are 2 million to 2.5 million clones, about 94% observed once, and the top ten hold around 0.13%. Germline V lookup: CDR1 MNHNY, CDR2 SVGAGI (reference sequence). CDR3 length: 12 residues. V lost 6 bases and J 2 bases, leaving 8 bases between the germline ends. Sample: naive CD4+ T cells sorted from blood. Subset described: CD45RA+ positively selected. The sequence derives from a man between 18 and 29 years old in good health. The J gene is TRBJ2-7, the V gene TRBV6-6; D is uncertain. This CDR3 is CASRVNPYEQYF. The CDR3 DNA reads TGTGCCAGCAGGGTAAACCCCTACGAGCAGTACTTC.